What follows describes a single TCR beta chain. Assay used: immunoSEQ multiplex PCR; TCRdb lists only in-frame clones, some missing. The sample includes about 310,000 clones, roughly 89% of them seen just once. Seattle enrolled patients during active infection and tracked them longitudinally. This record belongs to a study of blood T cell repertoires in COVID-19. Study background: The analysed material was cDNA or gDNA that came from T cells, B-cell-depleted T cells, or PBMCs.

The V end lost 0 bases, the J end lost 6 bases, and 15 bases lay between the germline ends. Germline V gives CDR1 LGHNA, CDR2 YNFKEQ. The CDR3 consists of 16 residues. The specimen sequenced was peripheral blood. The sequence came from a woman aged 40-49 years with COVID-19, enrolled during active disease. The V and J genes are TRBV4-2 and TRBJ2-1, with TRBD2 as a possible D gene (5 bases). Here the CDR3 reads CASSQESASGSNEQFF. DNA for the CDR3: TGTGCCAGCAGCCAAGAATCGGCTTCGGGGAGCAATGAGCAGTTCTTC.